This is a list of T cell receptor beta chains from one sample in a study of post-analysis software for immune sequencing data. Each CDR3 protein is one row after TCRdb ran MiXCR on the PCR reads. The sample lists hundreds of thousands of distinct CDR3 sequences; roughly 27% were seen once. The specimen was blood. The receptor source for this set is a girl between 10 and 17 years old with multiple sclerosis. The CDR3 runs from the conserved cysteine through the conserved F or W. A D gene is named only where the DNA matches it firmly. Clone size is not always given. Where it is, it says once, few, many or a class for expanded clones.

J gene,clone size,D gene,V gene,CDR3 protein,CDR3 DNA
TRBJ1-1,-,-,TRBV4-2,CASSQDHGESTEAFF,TGTGCCAGCAGCCAGGACCACGGCGAGTCCACTGAAGCTTTCTTT
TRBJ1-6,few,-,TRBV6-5,CASSKQLNSPLHF,TGTGCCAGCAGTAAACAGCTAAATTCACCCCTCCACTTT
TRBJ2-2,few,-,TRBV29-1,CSVGRGTGELFF,TGCAGCGTTGGAAGGGGGACCGGGGAGCTGTTTTTT
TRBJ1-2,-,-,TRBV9,CASSILRGGYTF,TGTGCCAGCAGCATACTACGGGGTGGCTACACCTTC
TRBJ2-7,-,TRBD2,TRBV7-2,CASSFRGTRVSEQYF,TGTGCCAGCAGCTTCCGAGGGACTAGAGTTTCCGAGCAGTACTTC
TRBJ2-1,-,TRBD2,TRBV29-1,CSVASWGGRAEQFF,TGCAGCGTGGCCTCTTGGGGCGGGAGAGCTGAGCAGTTCTTC
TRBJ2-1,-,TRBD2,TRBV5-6,CASSWGLATYNEQFF,TGTGCCAGCAGCTGGGGACTAGCGACCTACAATGAGCAGTTCTTC
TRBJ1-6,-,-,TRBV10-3,CAISEPPRLGQVNSPLHF,TGTGCCATCAGTGAGCCCCCCCGTTTGGGGCAGGTAAATTCACCCCTCCACTTT
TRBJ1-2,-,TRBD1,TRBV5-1,CASSPGQDYGYTF,TGCGCCAGCAGCCCGGGACAGGACTATGGCTACACCTTC
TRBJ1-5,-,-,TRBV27,CASSFRMMGSNQPQHF,TGTGCCAGCAGTTTTCGTATGATGGGTAGCAATCAGCCCCAGCATTTT
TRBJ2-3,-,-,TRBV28,CASRGIHGLASTDTQYF,TGTGCCAGCAGAGGGATTCACGGACTTGCTAGCACAGATACGCAGTATTTT
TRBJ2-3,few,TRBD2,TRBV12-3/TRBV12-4,CASSLALAGVSTDTQYF,TGTGCCAGCAGTTTAGCGCTAGCGGGGGTAAGCACAGATACGCAGTATTTT
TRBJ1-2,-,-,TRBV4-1,CASSPMNPGGYTF,TGCGCCAGCAGCCCGATGAACCCCGGAGGCTACACCTTC
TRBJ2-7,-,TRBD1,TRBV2,CASSGTGGTYEQYF,TGTGCCAGCAGTGGGACAGGGGGAACCTACGAGCAGTACTTC
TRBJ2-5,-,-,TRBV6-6,CASSYYDGSYNEQYF,TGTGCCAGCAGTTACTACGACGGATCCTACAATGAGCAGTACTTC
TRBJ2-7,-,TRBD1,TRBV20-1,CSAPGQGSYERYF,TGCAGTGCCCCGGGACAGGGCTCCTACGAGCGGTACTTC